Following are 6 T cell receptor beta chains from one sample sequenced in a study of blood T cell repertoires in COVID-19. Sequencing used immunoSEQ multiplex PCR; TCRdb keeps in-frame clones, though not all of them. The sample lists 83,000 or so clones; about four fifths were seen once. The sample consisted of peripheral blood. The receptor source for this set is a woman older than 75 with acute or convalescent COVID-19.

This clone showed up just a few times. The V and J genes are TRBV7-9 and TRBJ2-1; the D is unclear. CDR3 size: 14 residues. CDR1 is SEHNR, CDR2 FQNEAQ, per germline (reference sequence). Deletions cut 5 bases from V and 10 bases from J, with 18 bases between. The CDR3: CASSRGPAGQEQFF. The CDR3 DNA reads as TGTGCCAGCAGCCGTGGCCCGGCAGGTCAAGAGCAGTTCTTC.

The chain has TRBV24-1 and TRBJ1-2; D is ambiguous. Germline CDR1 reads KGHDR; CDR2 reads SFDVKD. The V end lost 7 bases, the J end lost 10 bases, and 18 bases lay between the germline ends. The CDR3 is 13 amino acids. The CDR3 loop is CATRYPCRRPYTF. CDR3 nucleotides: TGTGCCACCAGATACCCTTGCCGGCGGCCCTACACCTTC.

This sequence joins TRBV7-2 and TRBJ2-7, with 8 bases matching TRBD1. Germline CDR1 reads SGHTA; CDR2 reads FQGNSA. The CDR3 is 14 amino acids. Trimming removed 4 bases from V and 3 bases from J; junction bases left unmatched: 5. The CDR3 spells CASSSDRAVYEQYF. For the CDR3, the DNA is TGTGCCAGCAGCTCGGACAGGGCAGTCTACGAGCAGTACTTC.

V and J are TRBV19 and TRBJ1-2, with TRBD1 identical over 7 bases. This CDR3 is built from 19 residues. Germline CDR1 is LNHDA and CDR2 is SQIVND (reference sequence). With V trimmed by 1 base and J by 2 bases, 16 bases remained unmatched. The CDR3 loop reads CASSIGEGQRVDRNYGYTF. In DNA, the CDR3 is TGTGCCAGTAGTATAGGTGAGGGACAACGAGTGGACAGGAACTATGGCTACACCTTC.

This clone was counted once. The rearrangement uses TRBV4-3 and TRBJ1-2; TRBD1 matches at 12 bases. CDR1 and CDR2 from the germline V gene are LGHNA and YSLEER. With V trimmed by 3 bases and J by 5 bases, 1 base remained unmatched. CDR3 length equals 14 residues. The CDR3 is CASSQGQGAYGYTF. CDR3 nucleotides: TGCGCCAGCAGCCAGGGACAGGGGGCGTATGGCTACACCTTC.

This chain connects TRBV7-9 to TRBJ1-4; perhaps TRBD1 as D (5 bases). CDR1 is SEHNR and CDR2 is FQNEAQ in the germline V gene (reference sequence). The CDR3 runs to 15 residues. Trimming pared 2 bases from V and 2 bases from J, leaving 9 bases between. The CDR3 loop is CASSLLAGTNEKLFF. In DNA form, the CDR3 reads TGTGCCAGCAGCTTATTAGCAGGGACTAATGAAAAACTGTTTTTT.